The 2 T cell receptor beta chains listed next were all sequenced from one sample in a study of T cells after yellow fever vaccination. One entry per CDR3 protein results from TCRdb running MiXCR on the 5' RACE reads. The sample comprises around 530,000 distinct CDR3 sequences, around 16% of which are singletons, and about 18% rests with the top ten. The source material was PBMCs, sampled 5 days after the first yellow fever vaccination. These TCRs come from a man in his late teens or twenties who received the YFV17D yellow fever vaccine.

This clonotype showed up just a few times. The CDR3 reads CASSEATSPDTQYF. In DNA form, the CDR3 reads TGCGCCAGCAGTGAGGCTACTAGCCCAGATACGCAGTATTTT. The rearrangement joins TRBV10-1 to TRBJ2-3; D might be TRBD2 (6 bases). This CDR3 is 14 amino acids long. The germline gives CDR1 WNHNN, CDR2 SYGVQD (reference sequence). The V end was cut by 2 bases, the J end by 4 bases, with 10 bases between.

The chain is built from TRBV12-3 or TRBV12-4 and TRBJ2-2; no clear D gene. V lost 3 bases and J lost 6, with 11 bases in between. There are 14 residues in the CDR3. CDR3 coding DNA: TGTGCCAGCAGTTTTTCCCAACTGGCCGGGGAGCTGTTTTTT. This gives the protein CASSFSQLAGELFF.